This T cell receptor (beta chain) was observed in a study of blood T cells in healthy people across ages. Regarding the study as a whole: Higher naive T cell percentage went strongly together with higher TCR beta diversity. Estimated diversity across one million T cells was deemed an underestimate.

This clonotype was counted a few times. Its antigen remains unidentified. Extractions gave at least 5 micrograms of total RNA per sample. A J-beta primer mix and a sample-barcoded 5' primer were used in a second PCR of roughly 7 to 12 cycles. TCRdb fed the 5' RACE reads into MiXCR, producing one record per CDR3 protein. The table records 750,000 to 950,000 distinct CDR3 sequences, 25% to 30% of them present only once. V lost 6 bases, J lost 2 bases, and 12 bases stayed unmatched. Per the germline V gene, CDR1 is SGHAT and CDR2 is FQNNGV. CDR3 length equals 17 residues. The same specimen was also included in a second study, on T cells of mothers and their children. As reported in that work: The effect of thymic selection on TCR recombination output is similar between related and unrelated pairs.

This sequence was found in a boy between 10 and 17 years old in good health. This chain joins TRBV11-2 and TRBJ2-5; the match to TRBD2 covers 10 bases. The specimen was blood. CDR3: CASSHRAGTSVQETQYF. The CDR3 DNA sequence: TGTGCCAGCAGTCATCGCGCCGGGACTAGCGTTCAAGAGACCCAGTACTTC.